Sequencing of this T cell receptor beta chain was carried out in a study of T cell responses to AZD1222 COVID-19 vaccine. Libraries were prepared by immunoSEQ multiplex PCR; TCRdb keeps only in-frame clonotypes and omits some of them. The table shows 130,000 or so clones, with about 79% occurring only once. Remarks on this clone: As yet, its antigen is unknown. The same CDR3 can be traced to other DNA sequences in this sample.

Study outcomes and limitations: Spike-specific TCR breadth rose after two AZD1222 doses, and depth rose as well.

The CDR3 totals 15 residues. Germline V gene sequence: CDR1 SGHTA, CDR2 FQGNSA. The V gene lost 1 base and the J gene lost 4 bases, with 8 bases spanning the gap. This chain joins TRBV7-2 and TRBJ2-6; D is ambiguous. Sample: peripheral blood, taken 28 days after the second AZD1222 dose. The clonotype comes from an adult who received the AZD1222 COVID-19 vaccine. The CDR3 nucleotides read TGTGCCAGCAGCTTAGGGGTGGGGGGGGCCAACGTCCTGACTTTC. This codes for CASSLGVGGANVLTF.